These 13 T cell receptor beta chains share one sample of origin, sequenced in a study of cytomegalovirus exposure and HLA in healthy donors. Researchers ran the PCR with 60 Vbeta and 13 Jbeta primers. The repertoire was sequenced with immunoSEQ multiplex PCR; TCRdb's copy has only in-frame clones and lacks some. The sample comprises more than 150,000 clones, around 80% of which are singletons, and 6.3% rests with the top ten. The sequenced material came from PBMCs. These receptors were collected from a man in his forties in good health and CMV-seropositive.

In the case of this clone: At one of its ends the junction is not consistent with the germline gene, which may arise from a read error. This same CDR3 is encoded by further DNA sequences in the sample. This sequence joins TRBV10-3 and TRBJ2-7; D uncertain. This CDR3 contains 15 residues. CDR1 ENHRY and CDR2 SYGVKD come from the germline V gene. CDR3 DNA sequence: TGTGCCATCAGTGAAGTTGCGAGAGGTCCCTATGAGCAGTACTTC. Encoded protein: CAISEVARGPYEQYF.

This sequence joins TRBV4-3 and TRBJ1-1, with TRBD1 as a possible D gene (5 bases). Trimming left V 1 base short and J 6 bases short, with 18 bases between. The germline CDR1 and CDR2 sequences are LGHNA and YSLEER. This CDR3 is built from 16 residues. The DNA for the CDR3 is TGCGCCAGCAGCCAAGGAACCGCCCAGGGTCTCGCTGAAGCTTTCTTT. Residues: CASSQGTAQGLAEAFF.

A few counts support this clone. The DNA of the CDR3 is TGTGCCAGCAGCTCGATATTGACAGGGATTAATGAAAAACTGTTTTTT. Encoded protein: CASSSILTGINEKLFF. The rearrangement joins TRBV7-9 to TRBJ1-4; 7 positions match TRBD1. With 4 bases clipped from V and 4 bases from J, the junction kept 9 bases outside the gene matches. The CDR3 runs 16 residues. The germline gives CDR1 SEHNR, CDR2 FQNEAQ (reference sequence).

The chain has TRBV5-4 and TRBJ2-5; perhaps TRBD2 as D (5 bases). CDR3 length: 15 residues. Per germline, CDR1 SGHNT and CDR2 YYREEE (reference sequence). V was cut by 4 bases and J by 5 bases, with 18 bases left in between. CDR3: CASSPRRPPGETQYF. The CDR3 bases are TGTGCCAGCAGCCCCCGGAGGCCTCCGGGGGAGACCCAGTACTTC.

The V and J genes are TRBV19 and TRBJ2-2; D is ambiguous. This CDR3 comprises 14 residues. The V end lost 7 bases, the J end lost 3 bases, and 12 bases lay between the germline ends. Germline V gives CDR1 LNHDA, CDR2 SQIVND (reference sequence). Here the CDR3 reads CASNFGWDTGELFF. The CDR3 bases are TGTGCCAGTAATTTCGGGTGGGACACCGGGGAGCTGTTTTTT.

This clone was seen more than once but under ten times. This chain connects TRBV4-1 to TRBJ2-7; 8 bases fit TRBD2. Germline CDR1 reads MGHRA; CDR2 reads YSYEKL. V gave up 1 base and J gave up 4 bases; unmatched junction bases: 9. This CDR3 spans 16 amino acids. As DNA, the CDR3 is TGCGCCAGCAGCCAAGGTGAGCGGGGGTCCGGTTACGAGCAGTACTTC. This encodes CASSQGERGSGYEQYF.

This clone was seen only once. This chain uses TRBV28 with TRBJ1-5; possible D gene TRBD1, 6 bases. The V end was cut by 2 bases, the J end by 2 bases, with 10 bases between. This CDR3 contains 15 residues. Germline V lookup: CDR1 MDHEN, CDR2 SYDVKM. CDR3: CASSLTRGGNQPQHF. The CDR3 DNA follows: TGTGCCAGCAGTTTAACCAGGGGAGGCAATCAGCCCCAGCATTTT.

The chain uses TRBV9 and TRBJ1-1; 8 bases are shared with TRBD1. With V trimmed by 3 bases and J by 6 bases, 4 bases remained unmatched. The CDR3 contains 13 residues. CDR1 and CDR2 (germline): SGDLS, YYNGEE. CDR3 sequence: CASSGAGGSEAFF. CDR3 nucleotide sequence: TGTGCCAGCAGCGGAGCAGGGGGCTCTGAAGCTTTCTTT.

Here the CDR3 reads CASSSRRDTQYF. The CDR3, as DNA: TGTGCCAGCAGCAGCCGGAGGGATACGCAGTATTTT. The chain is built from TRBV5-4 and TRBJ2-3, with D perhaps matching TRBD2 (5 bases). V was pared by 4 bases and J by 6 bases, with 9 bases between. The CDR3 covers 12 residues. Germline lookup yields CDR1 SGHNT and CDR2 YYREEE (reference sequence). The whole variable domain, filled in from reference TRBV5-4 and TRBJ2-3, reads ETGVTQSPTHLIKTRGQQVTLRCSSQSGHNTVSWYQQALGQGPQFIFQYYREEENGRGNFPPRFSGLQFPNYSSELNVNALELDDSALYLCASSSRRDTQYFGPGTRLTVL.

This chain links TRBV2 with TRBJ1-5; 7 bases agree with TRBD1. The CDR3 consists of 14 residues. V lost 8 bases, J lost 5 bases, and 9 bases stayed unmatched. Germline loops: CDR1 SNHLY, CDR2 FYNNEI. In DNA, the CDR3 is TGTGCCAGCGGACCGGAACAGGGGTATCAGCCCCAGCATTTT. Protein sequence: CASGPEQGYQPQHF.

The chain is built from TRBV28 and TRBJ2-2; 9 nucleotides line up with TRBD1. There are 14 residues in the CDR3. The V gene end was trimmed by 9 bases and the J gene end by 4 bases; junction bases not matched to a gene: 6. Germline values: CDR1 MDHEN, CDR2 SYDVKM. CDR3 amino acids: CASSGTGSTGELFF. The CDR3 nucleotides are TGTGCCAGTTCCGGGACAGGGTCCACCGGGGAGCTGTTTTTT.

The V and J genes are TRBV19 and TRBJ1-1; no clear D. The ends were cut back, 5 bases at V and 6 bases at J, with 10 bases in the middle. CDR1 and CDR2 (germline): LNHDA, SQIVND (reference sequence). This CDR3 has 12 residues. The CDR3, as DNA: TGTGCCAGTAGTCGAGGCCAGCCTGAAGCTTTCTTT. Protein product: CASSRGQPEAFF.

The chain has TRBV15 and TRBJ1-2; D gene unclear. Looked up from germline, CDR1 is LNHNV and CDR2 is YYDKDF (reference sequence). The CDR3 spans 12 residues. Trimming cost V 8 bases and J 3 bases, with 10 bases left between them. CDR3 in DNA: TGTGCCACCGCGCTGGACTACTATGGCTACACCTTC. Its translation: CATALDYYGYTF.